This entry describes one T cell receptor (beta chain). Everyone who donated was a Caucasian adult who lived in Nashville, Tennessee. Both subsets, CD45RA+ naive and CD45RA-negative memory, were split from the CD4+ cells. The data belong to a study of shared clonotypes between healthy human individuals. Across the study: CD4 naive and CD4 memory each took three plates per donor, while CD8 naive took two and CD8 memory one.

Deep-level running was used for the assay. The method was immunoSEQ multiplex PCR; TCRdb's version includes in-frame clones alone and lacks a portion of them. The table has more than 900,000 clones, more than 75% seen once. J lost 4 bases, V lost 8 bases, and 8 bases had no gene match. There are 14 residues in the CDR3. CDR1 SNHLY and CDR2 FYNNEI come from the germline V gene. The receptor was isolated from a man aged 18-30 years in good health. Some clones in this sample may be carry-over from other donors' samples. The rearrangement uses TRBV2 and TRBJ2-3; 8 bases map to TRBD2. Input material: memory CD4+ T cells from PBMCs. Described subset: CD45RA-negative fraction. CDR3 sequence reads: CASSLAGGSDTQYF. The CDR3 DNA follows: TGTGCCAGCTCTCTGGCGGGAGGTTCAGATACGCAGTATTTT.